The sequence of this T cell receptor beta chain was determined in a study of blood T cell repertoires in COVID-19. As for the study in general: From T cells, B-cell-depleted T cells, or PBMCs came the material, which was cDNA or gDNA.

Clones were read by immunoSEQ multiplex PCR, and TCRdb kept only the in-frame ones, dropping some. The table shows roughly 280,000 clones, with around 87% occurring only once. This CDR3 has 16 amino acids. The germline V gene encodes CDR1 MGHRA and CDR2 YSYEKL. Between the trimmed V and J ends, which lost 1 base and 4 bases, there was a span of 14 bases. This clone was counted once. This rearrangement joins TRBV4-1 to TRBJ2-1, with D possibly TRBD2 on 6 matching bases. Sequencing was performed on peripheral blood. The TCR was taken from a woman aged 55-75 years with COVID-19, enrolled during active disease. CDR3 bases: TGCGCCAGCAGCCAAGGGCCGCGGGGCTCTTACAATGAGCAGTTCTTC. As protein: CASSQGPRGSYNEQFF.